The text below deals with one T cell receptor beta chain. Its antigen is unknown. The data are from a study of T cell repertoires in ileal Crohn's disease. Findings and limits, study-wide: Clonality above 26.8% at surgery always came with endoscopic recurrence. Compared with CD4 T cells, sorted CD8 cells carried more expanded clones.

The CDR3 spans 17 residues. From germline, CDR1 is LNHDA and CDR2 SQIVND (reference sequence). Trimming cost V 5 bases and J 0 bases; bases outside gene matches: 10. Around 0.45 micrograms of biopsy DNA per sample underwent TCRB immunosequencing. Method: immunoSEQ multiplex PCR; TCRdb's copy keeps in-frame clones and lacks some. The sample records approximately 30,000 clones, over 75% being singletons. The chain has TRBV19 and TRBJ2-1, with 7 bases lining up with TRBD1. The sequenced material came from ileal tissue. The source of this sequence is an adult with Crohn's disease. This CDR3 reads CASSATGIAGSYNEQFF. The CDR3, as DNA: TGTGCCAGTAGTGCGACAGGGATAGCTGGCTCCTACAATGAGCAGTTCTTC.